Shown below are 32 T cell receptor beta chains from a single sample sequenced in a study of T cells in Graves' hyperthyroidism and ophthalmopathy. From RNA transcripts, TCR beta CDR3 regions were amplified. When the TCR CDR3 underwent first-round RT-PCR, the HTBI primer set was used. One entry per CDR3 protein, called by TCRdb with MiXCR from the multiplex PCR reads. Here the sample spans 300,000 to 400,000 distinct CDR3 sequences, about 18% being singletons. Sequencing was carried out using blood. The origin of the receptors is a woman in her 50s with Graves' hyperthyroidism.

This clonotype was picked up a small number of times. This chain uses TRBV20-1 with TRBJ1-5; TRBD1 might be the D (5 bases). The CDR3 totals 15 residues. The germline gives CDR1 DFQATT, CDR2 SNEGSKA (reference sequence). The V end lost 1 base, the J end lost 2 bases, and 12 bases lay between the germline ends. The CDR3 DNA reads as TGCAGTGCTAGAGGGGGCCAGGCGGGCAATCAGCCCCAGCATTTT. It specifies CSARGGQAGNQPQHF.

This clonotype occurred many times. The chain is built from TRBV20-1 and TRBJ2-7; a weak D match, TRBD1 (5 bases). The CDR3 contains 14 residues. Germline V gene lookup returns CDR1 DFQATT and CDR2 SNEGSKA (reference sequence). V was cut by 0 bases and J by 0 bases, with 9 bases left in between. DNA of the CDR3: TGCAGTGCTAGAGATCAGGGAAGCTCCTACGAGCAGTACTTC. Translated, it gives CSARDQGSSYEQYF.

The chain links TRBV2 to TRBJ2-7; 7 bases align to TRBD1. CDR3 size: 15 residues. Trimming removed 6 bases from V and 1 base from J; junction bases left unmatched: 9. CDR1 is SNHLY and CDR2 is FYNNEI in the germline V gene. CDR3 nucleotide sequence: TGTGCCAGCAGCTACCGCCCGGGACAGTCCTACGAGCAGTACGTC. This codes for CASSYRPGQSYEQYV.

This clonotype was seen ten or more times. This chain connects TRBV7-3 to TRBJ1-1, with D possibly being TRBD1 (5 bases). V was pared by 0 bases and J by 3 bases, with 11 bases between. The CDR3 length is 15 residues. Germline assignment: CDR1 SGHTA and CDR2 FQGTGA. The CDR3 coding sequence is TGTGCCAGCAGCTTAACGGCGGACACCTACACTGAAGCTTTCTTT. It encodes CASSLTADTYTEAFF.

Many counts were recorded for this clonotype. The V gene is TRBV2, the J gene TRBJ2-5; D is possibly TRBD1 or TRBD2 (5 bases each). Per germline, CDR1 SNHLY and CDR2 FYNNEI. Trimming cost V 7 bases and J 8 bases, with 11 bases left between them. The CDR3 contains 11 residues. CDR3 bases: TGTGCCAGCACGGGACCCCGCACCCAGTACTTC. This translates into CASTGPRTQYF.

The rearrangement uses TRBV11-3 and TRBJ2-1, with 8 nucleotides matching TRBD1. This CDR3 contains 15 residues. Germline V gene lookup returns CDR1 SGHNT and CDR2 YENEEA. Losses at the gene ends were 5 bases for V and 4 bases for J; bases not matched to a gene: 7. The CDR3 is CASSSRTGKYNEQFF. In DNA form, the CDR3 reads TGTGCCAGCAGCAGTCGGACAGGGAAATACAATGAGCAGTTCTTC. Combining the CDR3 with reference TRBV11-3 and TRBJ2-1 gives the whole variable domain EAGVVQSPRYKIIEKKQPVAFWCNPISGHNTLYWYLQNLGQGPELLIRYENEEAVDDSQLPKDRFSAERLKGVDSTLKIQPAELGDSAVYLCASSSRTGKYNEQFFGPGTRLTVL.

In this sample, this clonotype turned up a few times. This rearrangement joins TRBV12-3 or TRBV12-4 to TRBJ2-7, with D tentatively TRBD2 (6 bases). Trimming took 7 bases from V and 6 from J, leaving 19 bases between them. This CDR3 region has 14 residues. CDR3 sequence reads: CASTTGTLYSEQYF. The CDR3 nucleotides are TGTGCCAGCACCACCGGGACTCTATACTCCGAGCAGTACTTC.

This clonotype was recorded a few times. The gene calls are TRBV11-3 and TRBJ2-2; D gene uncertain. In germline, CDR1 is SGHNT, CDR2 YENEEA. V gave up 0 bases and J gave up 4 bases, with 6 bases separating them. The CDR3 extends over 14 amino acids. The CDR3 is CASSLDYITGELFF. The DNA of the CDR3 is TGTGCCAGCAGCTTAGACTATATCACCGGGGAGCTGTTTTTT.

This clonotype occurred a few times. V gene TRBV10-3 combines with J gene TRBJ2-7; 10 bases are a match to TRBD2. V shed 4 bases and J 4 bases; nucleotides not matched to a gene: 1. The CDR3 sequence is 13 residues long. Germline V lookup: CDR1 ENHRY, CDR2 SYGVKD. CDR3 in DNA: TGTGCCATCAGTGCTAGCGGGGGATACGAGCAGTACTTC. Translated, it gives CAISASGGYEQYF.

The chain uses TRBV6-1 and TRBJ1-1, with D perhaps matching TRBD1 (5 bases). The V gene's germline CDR1 is MNHNS and CDR2 SASEGT. CDR3 length: 13 amino acids. V gave up 8 bases and J gave up 2 bases, with 12 bases separating them. The CDR3 DNA reads as TGTGCCAGCGAGCGGGGGATAAACACTGAAGCTTTCTTT. This codes for CASERGINTEAFF.

This clonotype occurred a few times. The genes are TRBV11-2 and TRBJ2-5; 11 bases match TRBD2. This CDR3 is 15 amino acids long. The V gene's germline CDR1 is SGHAT and CDR2 FQNNGV. The trim removed 2 bases at V and 3 bases at J, leaving 2 bases unmatched. The CDR3 here is CASSLLAGGKETQYF. In DNA form, the CDR3 reads TGTGCCAGCAGCTTACTAGCGGGGGGTAAAGAGACCCAGTACTTC.

J is TRBJ1-5 and V is TRBV20-1, with a tentative D call TRBD1 (6 bases). The CDR3 length is 13 residues. Trimming stripped 2 bases from V and 7 bases from J, with 12 bases between. CDR1 and CDR2 (germline): DFQATT, SNEGSKA (reference sequence). CDR3: CSARPPGQQPQHF. The CDR3 DNA follows: TGCAGTGCTAGACCCCCGGGACAACAGCCCCAGCATTTT.

This rearrangement joins TRBV30 to TRBJ2-6; no reliable D call. Per germline, CDR1 GTSNPN and CDR2 SVGIG (reference sequence). The CDR3 has 15 residues. The V end was cut by 4 bases, the J end by 0 bases, with 10 bases between. The CDR3 is CAWTGASSGANVLTF. DNA of the CDR3: TGTGCCTGGACAGGCGCTAGCTCTGGGGCCAACGTCCTGACTTTC. Together with reference TRBV30 and TRBJ2-6, the CDR3 gives the full variable domain: SQTIHQWPATLVQPVGSPLSLECTVEGTSNPNLYWYRQAAGRGLQLLFYSVGIGQISSEVPQNLSASRPQDRQFILSSKKLLLSDSGFYLCAWTGASSGANVLTFGAGSRLTVL.

This chain connects TRBV6-2 or TRBV6-3 to TRBJ2-3; TRBD2 aligns across 7 bases. CDR1 MNHEY and CDR2 SVGEGT come from the germline V gene. CDR3 size: 13 residues. After removal of 8 bases from V and 2 bases from J, the junction contained 4 bases not matched to a gene. CDR3 residues: CASGEGFTDTQYF. The CDR3 DNA follows: TGTGCCAGCGGGGAGGGATTCACAGATACGCAGTATTTT.

This clonotype was detected ten times or more. CDR3 loop: CASSPGTRETQYF. DNA for the CDR3: TGTGCCAGCAGTCCCGGGACTAGGGAGACCCAGTACTTC. The chain combines TRBV12-3 or TRBV12-4 with TRBJ2-5; 8 bases line up with TRBD2. The CDR3 sequence is 13 residues long. V was clipped by 5 bases and J by 5 bases; unmatched bases: 4.

The chain employs TRBV10-3 and TRBJ1-4; D call uncertain. The germline gives CDR1 ENHRY, CDR2 SYGVKD. Trimming removed 3 bases from V and 6 bases from J, with 17 bases in between. The CDR3 runs 16 residues. CDR3 sequence (DNA): TGTGCCATCAGTGATGGGAGGCAGGTCGGGGATGAAAAACTGTTTTTT. Translated, it gives CAISDGRQVGDEKLFF.

The rearrangement joins TRBV10-2 to TRBJ2-5; 10 nucleotides line up with TRBD2. Germline V gene data show CDR1 as WSHSY and CDR2 as SAAADI. The ends lost 5 bases at V and 3 bases at J; junction bases unmatched: 0. The CDR3 spans 13 residues. DNA of the CDR3: TGCGCCAGCAGTAGCGGGGGGGAAGAGACCCAGTACTTC. It encodes CASSSGGEETQYF.

The J gene is TRBJ2-2, the V gene TRBV20-1; 11 bases match TRBD2. Per germline, CDR1 DFQATT and CDR2 SNEGSKA (reference sequence). J lost 7 bases, V lost 7 bases, and 11 bases had no gene match. CDR3 length equals 15 residues. CDR3 amino acids: CSGRTSGRFGGELFF. DNA for the CDR3: TGCAGTGGCAGAACTAGCGGGAGATTCGGCGGGGAGCTGTTTTTT.

This chain links TRBV5-1 with TRBJ2-5, with no clear D. In germline, CDR1 is SGHRS, CDR2 YFSETQ. This CDR3 region has 13 residues. V dropped 0 bases and J dropped 5 bases, with 8 bases sitting between them. The CDR3, as DNA: TGCGCCAGCAGCTTGGAGCTGGAGGAGACCCAGTACTTC. Residues: CASSLELEETQYF. Supplemented by reference TRBV5-1 and TRBJ2-5, the full variable domain reads KAGVTQTPRYLIKTRGQQVTLSCSPISGHRSVSWYQQTPGQGLQFLFEYFSETQRNKGNFPGRFSGRQFSNSRSEMNVSTLELGDSALYLCASSLELEETQYFGPGTRLLVL.

In this sample, this clonotype turned up a few times. The genes are TRBV24-1 and TRBJ2-1; 13 bases agree with TRBD2. The V segment lost 2 bases and the J segment 8 bases; nucleotides outside the gene matches: 11. There are 18 residues in the CDR3. Germline values: CDR1 KGHDR, CDR2 SFDVKD. This CDR3 is CATSDSGTSGKGLDEQFF. CDR3 coding DNA: TGTGCCACCAGTGATTCGGGGACTAGCGGGAAGGGTTTAGATGAGCAGTTCTTC.

This clonotype turned up a few times. The V gene is TRBV4-2, the J gene TRBJ1-5, with D hard to call. V dropped 0 bases and J dropped 7 bases, with 13 bases sitting between them. The CDR3 spans 15 residues. Per the germline V gene, CDR1 is LGHNA and CDR2 is YNFKEQ. The CDR3 here is CASSQDPGPLQPQHF. The CDR3 DNA is TGTGCCAGCAGCCAAGACCCGGGCCCCTTACAGCCCCAGCATTTT.

Only a few counts were recorded for this clonotype. The CDR3 bases are TGTGCCAGCACCATGGGACCTAACTATGGCTACACCTTC. Amino acids: CASTMGPNYGYTF. This chain uses TRBV25-1 with TRBJ1-2; TRBD1 might be the D (5 bases). Trimming pared 7 bases from V and 0 bases from J, leaving 9 bases between. The CDR3 loop spans 13 amino acids. Germline CDR1 and CDR2: MGHDK and SYGVNS.

Comment on this clonotype: A much larger clone lies one base from this, so it may be a read error. The J gene is TRBJ2-7, the V gene TRBV30; 10 bases are a match to TRBD2. The CDR3 sequence is 13 residues long. Trimming took 4 bases from V and 7 from J; bases not matched to a gene: 7. Looked up from germline, CDR1 is GTSNPN and CDR2 is SVGIG (reference sequence). The CDR3 is CAWNRAGGREQYF. The CDR3 nucleotides are TGTGCCTGGAATAGAGCGGGAGGGCGTGAGCAGTACTTC. The entire variable domain, with the rest obtained from reference TRBV30 and TRBJ2-7, is as follows: SQTIHQWPATLVQPVGSPLSLECTVEGTSNPNLYWYRQAAGRGLQLLFYSVGIGQISSEVPQNLSASRPQDRQFILSSKKLLLSDSGFYLCAWNRAGGREQYFGPGTRLTVT.

This clonotype was seen repeatedly, ten times or more. The V call is TRBV28, the J call TRBJ2-1; 13 nucleotides match TRBD2. This CDR3 region has 15 residues. Germline CDR1 and CDR2: MDHEN and SYDVKM. The V segment lost 6 bases and the J segment 7 bases; nucleotides outside the gene matches: 6. The CDR3 DNA follows: TGTGCCAGCAGCCCTGGACTAGCGGGAGTTAATGAGCAGTTCTTC. This encodes CASSPGLAGVNEQFF. The entire variable domain, with the rest obtained from reference TRBV28 and TRBJ2-1, is as follows: DVKVTQSSRYLVKRTGEKVFLECVQDMDHENMFWYRQDPGLGLRLIYFSYDVKMKEKGDIPEGYSVSREKKERFSLILESASTNQTSMYLCASSPGLAGVNEQFFGPGTRLTVL.

This clonotype showed up just a few times. The chain is built from TRBV29-1 and TRBJ2-3; D is uncertain. V was cut by 8 bases and J by 2 bases, with 14 bases left in between. The CDR3 has 13 amino acids. In germline, CDR1 is SQVTM, CDR2 ANQGSEA. The CDR3 reads CSFHPVNTDTQYF. The DNA for the CDR3 is TGCAGCTTCCACCCTGTGAACACAGATACGCAGTATTTT.

This clonotype was detected ten times or more. The genes are TRBV6-5 and TRBJ2-7, with 7 nucleotides matching TRBD1. Trimming removed 2 bases from V and 2 bases from J; junction bases left unmatched: 3. Germline V gene sequence: CDR1 MNHEY, CDR2 SVGAGI. This CDR3 has 14 residues. The CDR3: CASSYATGTYEQYV. The CDR3 DNA is TGTGCCAGCAGTTACGCGACAGGGACCTACGAGCAGTACGTC.

The V call is TRBV15, the J call TRBJ2-1; TRBD2 agrees at 12 bases. CDR3 length: 14 amino acids. Germline V gene lookup returns CDR1 LNHNV and CDR2 YYDKDF (reference sequence). With 1 base clipped from V and 8 bases from J, the junction kept 0 bases outside the gene matches. CDR3 amino acids: CATSRGLAGDEQFF. The CDR3 DNA sequence: TGTGCCACCAGCAGAGGACTAGCGGGAGATGAGCAGTTCTTC.

This chain joins TRBV18 and TRBJ2-5; no definite D call. The CDR3 covers 13 residues. Between the trimmed V and J ends, which lost 1 base and 2 bases, there was a span of 5 bases. CDR1 and CDR2 (germline): KGHSH, LQKENI. Written as DNA, the CDR3 is TGTGCCAGCTCACCACTAGTACAAGAGACCCAGTACTTC. This sequence encodes CASSPLVQETQYF.

The rearrangement links TRBV9 to TRBJ2-3; 7 nucleotides match TRBD2. The CDR3 consists of 15 residues. The germline V gene has CDR1 SGDLS and CDR2 YYNGEE. Trimming cost V 0 bases and J 1 base; bases outside gene matches: 2. CDR3 region: CASSVEAGGTDTQYF. CDR3 nucleotide sequence: TGTGCCAGCAGCGTAGAGGCGGGGGGCACAGATACGCAGTATTTT.

This clonotype was recorded many times. The rearrangement joins TRBV5-1 to TRBJ1-1; the D is unclear. Trimming removed 0 bases at V and 3 bases at J, with 9 bases between. CDR1 SGHRS and CDR2 YFSETQ come from the germline V gene. The CDR3 loop spans 14 amino acids. CDR3 nucleotides: TGCGCCAGCAGCTTGGCCAGTACTGACACTGAAGCTTTCTTT. Translating gives CASSLASTDTEAFF.

Regarding this clonotype: The junction differs from germline at one of its ends, possibly a read error. The V gene is TRBV2, the J gene TRBJ2-1, with 8 nucleotides matching TRBD2. The CDR3 runs to 13 residues. From germline, CDR1 is SNHLY and CDR2 FYNNEI. CDR3: CASSGTSYIEQFF. The DNA for the CDR3 is TGTGCCAGCAGCGGGACTAGTTACATTGAGCAGTTCTTC.

The chain combines TRBV30 with TRBJ2-5; 13 bases are shared with TRBD2. The V segment lost 4 bases and the J segment 5 bases; nucleotides outside the gene matches: 4. The CDR3 runs 14 residues. CDR1 and CDR2 from the germline V gene are GTSNPN and SVGIG (reference sequence). Here the CDR3 reads CAWTLLAGGETQYF. CDR3 DNA sequence: TGTGCCTGGACCCTACTAGCGGGGGGGGAGACCCAGTACTTC.